This T cell receptor (beta chain) was sequenced during a study of breast tumors, draining lymph nodes, adjacent tissues. This clonotype was counted only a few times. A much larger clone differs by one base, so this may be a read error. Samples came from axillary lymph nodes draining the breast cancer. TCRdb fed the multiplex PCR reads into MiXCR, producing one record per CDR3 protein. The table records over 70,000 distinct CDR3 sequences, approximately 30% of them present only once. The sequence was obtained from a female donor with breast cancer. Some clones in this sample may be carry-over from other donors' samples. The sequenced sample consisted of axillary lymph node tissue.

The CDR3 sequence is CASSLSRTGGAREQFF. The CDR3 DNA reads as TGTGCCAGCAGCTTATCCCGGACTGGCGGGGCTCGGGAGCAGTTCTTC. V gene TRBV7-2 combines with J gene TRBJ2-1; TRBD2 is a possible D gene (6 bases). The CDR3 has 16 residues. Trimming removed 2 bases at V and 10 bases at J, with 21 bases between. The germline V gene has CDR1 SGHTA and CDR2 FQGNSA.